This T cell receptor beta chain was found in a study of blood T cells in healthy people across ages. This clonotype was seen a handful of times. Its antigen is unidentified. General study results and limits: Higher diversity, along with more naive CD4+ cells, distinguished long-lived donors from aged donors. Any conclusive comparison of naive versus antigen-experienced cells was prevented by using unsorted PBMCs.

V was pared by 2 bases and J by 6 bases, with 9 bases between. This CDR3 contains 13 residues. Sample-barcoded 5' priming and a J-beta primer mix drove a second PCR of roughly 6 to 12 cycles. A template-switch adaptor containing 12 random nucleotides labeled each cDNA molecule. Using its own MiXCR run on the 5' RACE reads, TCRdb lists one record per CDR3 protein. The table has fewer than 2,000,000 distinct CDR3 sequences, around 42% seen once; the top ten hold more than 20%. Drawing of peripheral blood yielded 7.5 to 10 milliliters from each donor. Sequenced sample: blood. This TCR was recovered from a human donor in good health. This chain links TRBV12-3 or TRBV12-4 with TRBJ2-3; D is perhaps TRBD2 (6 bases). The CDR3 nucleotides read TGTGCCAGCAGTTTAAAGGGGAGGGATACGCAGTATTTT. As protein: CASSLKGRDTQYF.